A single sample gave rise to the 13 T cell receptor beta chains below, sequenced in a study of blood T cell repertoires in COVID-19. Sequencing was performed with immunoSEQ multiplex PCR; in TCRdb, only in-frame clones are kept and a portion is missing. This table has about 99,000 clones, approximately 85% appearing once. Sample: peripheral blood. These receptors were taken from a woman aged 80 or over with active or convalescent COVID-19.

This clone was recorded once. The junction does not match germline at one end; this may be a read error. The rearrangement joins TRBV5-1 to TRBJ1-1, with unresolved D. CDR3 length: 14 residues. The V gene's germline CDR1 is SGHRS and CDR2 YFSETQ. CDR3 nucleotide sequence: TGTGCCAGCAGCTCGGAACCGGAGGGAACTGAAGCTTTCTTT. Residues: CASSSEPEGTEAFF.

The CDR3 DNA is TGTGCCAGCAGTGAATATTGGCTCTCTGAAGCTTTCTTT. The encoded protein is CASSEYWLSEAFF. This chain connects TRBV25-1 to TRBJ1-1; no reliable D call. With 0 bases removed from V and 6 bases from J, the gap between germline ends came to 8 bases. This CDR3 has 13 amino acids. Germline V gives CDR1 MGHDK, CDR2 SYGVNS.

This clone was seen only once. V is TRBV12-3 or TRBV12-4 and J is TRBJ1-1, with D possibly matching TRBD1 (5 bases). Deletions cut 6 bases from V and 3 bases from J, with 11 bases between. CDR3 length equals 13 residues. CDR3 in amino acids: CASSIGVDTEAFF. Here the CDR3 DNA reads TGTGCCAGCAGCATAGGGGTAGACACTGAAGCTTTCTTT.

The V gene is TRBV3-1 (or the pseudogene TRBV3-2), the J gene TRBJ1-2; no reliable D call. The germline V and J ends were trimmed by 1 base and 1 base, with 10 bases remaining between them. Germline V gives CDR1 LGHDT, CDR2 YNNKEL (reference sequence). The CDR3 is made up of 15 amino acids. The CDR3: CASSQASRLNYGYTF. DNA of the CDR3: TGTGCCAGCAGCCAAGCTTCCAGGCTTAACTATGGCTACACCTTC.

This rearrangement joins TRBV7-2 to TRBJ2-3; 10 nucleotides align to TRBD2. The CDR3 length is 17 residues. Germline lookup yields CDR1 SGHTA and CDR2 FQGNSA. V lost 4 bases and J lost 4; bases outside the gene matches: 11. CDR3: CASSSSLAGASPDTQYF. CDR3 nucleotides: TGTGCCAGCAGCTCAAGTCTAGCGGGAGCTAGTCCAGATACGCAGTATTTT.

This chain joins TRBV10-3 and TRBJ1-4; a weak D match, TRBD1 (6 bases). The CDR3 runs 16 residues. Germline V gene sequence: CDR1 ENHRY, CDR2 SYGVKD. V gave up 3 bases and J gave up 14 bases, with 25 bases separating them. CDR3 nucleotides: TGTGCCATCAGTGACTCAGGGGCCGTGGCCCCCGAAAGGCTGTTTTTT. It codes for CAISDSGAVAPERLFF.

This clone was seen just once. The chain joins TRBV10-3 to TRBJ2-5; D possibly corresponds to TRBD1 (6 bases). Germline CDR1 ENHRY, CDR2 SYGVKD. The CDR3 has 14 residues. The ends were cut back, 4 bases at V and 5 bases at J, with 14 bases in the middle. CDR3 residues: CAISASGVEETQYF. CDR3 nucleotides: TGTGCCATCAGTGCATCAGGGGTGGAGGAGACCCAGTACTTC.

DNA for the CDR3: TGTGCCAGCAGCCAGATGGACTATCCAATTCAGTACTTC. Amino acid sequence: CASSQMDYPIQYF. This chain links TRBV14 with TRBJ2-4; D might be TRBD2 (6 bases). The V gene lost 3 bases and the J gene lost 10 bases, with 13 bases spanning the gap. The CDR3 consists of 13 residues. CDR1 is SGHDN, CDR2 FVKESK, per germline.

Here the CDR3 DNA reads TGCAGCGTTGTCCCGTGGGGAGAAACTGGTACGCAGTATTTT. Translated, it gives CSVVPWGETGTQYF. The V call is TRBV29-1, the J call TRBJ2-3; possibly TRBD2 for D (5 bases). The CDR3 runs 14 residues. The germline CDR1 and CDR2 sequences are SQVTM and ANQGSEA. V was pared by 4 bases and J by 8 bases, with 19 bases between.

This chain joins TRBV29-1 and TRBJ1-1, with TRBD1 as a possible D gene (5 bases). CDR1 SQVTM and CDR2 ANQGSEA come from the germline V gene. There are 14 residues in the CDR3. Trimming cost V 8 bases and J 1 base, with 17 bases left between them. The CDR3: CSSSRGTGNTEAFF. CDR3 nucleotide sequence: TGCAGCTCATCAAGGGGAACGGGGAACACTGAAGCTTTCTTT.

This clone was detected only once. V is TRBV9 and J is TRBJ2-7; a weak D match, TRBD2 (6 bases). The CDR3 is 14 amino acids. V was shortened by 1 base and J by 4 bases, with 12 bases between the two germline ends. The germline V gene encodes CDR1 SGDLS and CDR2 YYNGEE. In DNA, the CDR3 is TGTGCCAGCAGCGTATACGGGAGTATGTACGAGCAGTACTTC. It is translated as CASSVYGSMYEQYF.

This clone was found a few times. This chain uses TRBV5-5 with TRBJ1-4, with TRBD1 matching over 7 bases. The junction had 8 bases not matched to a gene; V was cut back by 4 bases and J by 5 bases. Germline V gene data show CDR1 as SGHKS and CDR2 as YYEKEE (reference sequence). This CDR3 region has 15 residues. The CDR3 spells CASSIEQGKNEKLFF. The CDR3 nucleotides read TGTGCCAGCAGCATAGAACAGGGGAAGAATGAAAAACTGTTTTTT.

The CDR3 sequence: CASEIPPPNYGYTF. The CDR3 DNA is TGTGCCAGTGAGATCCCGCCGCCTAACTATGGCTACACCTTC. The chain is built from TRBV28 and TRBJ1-2; no firm D call. CDR1 MDHEN and CDR2 SYDVKM come from the germline V gene. The V end lost 9 bases, the J end lost 0 bases, and 14 bases lay between the germline ends. This CDR3 region has 14 residues.